This is a list of T cell receptor beta chains from one sample in a study of blood T cells in healthy people across ages. TCRdb reanalysed the 5' RACE reads using MiXCR and keeps one entry per CDR3 protein. The sample carries about 780,000 distinct CDR3 sequences, about 45% recorded once. The material sequenced was blood. All receptors come from a man aged 80 or over in good health. The CDR3 runs from the conserved cysteine through the conserved F or W. The D gene is left open where the match is weak. The size of a clone is reported for some rows only, either as once, few or many, or as a class for expanded clones.

cdr3_nt: TGTGCCAGCAGCTTCGCAGGGAGAGGGGACAATGAGCAGTTCTTC
cdr3_aa: CASSFAGRGDNEQFF
j_call: TRBJ2-1
v_call: TRBV7-9
d_call: NA
clone_size: NA

cdr3_nt: TGCGCCAGCGGCAGGGACCGTTCTAGCACAGATACGCAGTATTTT
cdr3_aa: CASGRDRSSTDTQYF
j_call: TRBJ2-3
v_call: TRBV5-1
d_call: NA
clone_size: few

cdr3_nt: TGTGCCAGCAGTACCCTGAGCTCTGGGGCCAACGTCCTGACTTTC
cdr3_aa: CASSTLSSGANVLTF
j_call: TRBJ2-6
v_call: TRBV28
d_call: NA
clone_size: NA

cdr3_nt: TGTGCCAGCAGCCAAGACCCCGACAGGGGCCAGAATTTTGGTTCACCCCTCCACTTT
cdr3_aa: CASSQDPDRGQNFGSPLHF
j_call: TRBJ1-6
v_call: TRBV4-2
d_call: TRBD1
clone_size: few

cdr3_nt: TGTGCCAGCAGTTACGTCTCCAGGGGGCTTTTGAACACTGAAGCTTTCTTT
cdr3_aa: CASSYVSRGLLNTEAFF
j_call: TRBJ1-1
v_call: TRBV6-2/TRBV6-3
d_call: TRBD1
clone_size: once

cdr3_nt: TGTGCCACCAGTGATCCAAATATGTCCACTGAAGCTTTCTTT
cdr3_aa: CATSDPNMSTEAFF
j_call: TRBJ1-1
v_call: TRBV24-1
d_call: NA
clone_size: few

cdr3_nt: TGTGCCAGCAGCCCAGACGGCTCTGGGGCCAACGTCCTGACTTTC
cdr3_aa: CASSPDGSGANVLTF
j_call: TRBJ2-6
v_call: TRBV9
d_call: NA
clone_size: many

cdr3_nt: TGCGCCAGCAGCCGTCAGCCGGGGTATGACGAGACCCAGTACTTC
cdr3_aa: CASSRQPGYDETQYF
j_call: TRBJ2-5
v_call: TRBV5-1
d_call: NA
clone_size: NA

cdr3_nt: TGTGCCAGCAGTAACAGGGTAGGGGGAGGCAATCAGCCCCAGCATTTT
cdr3_aa: CASSNRVGGGNQPQHF
j_call: TRBJ1-5
v_call: TRBV12-3/TRBV12-4
d_call: NA
clone_size: NA

cdr3_nt: TGTGCCAGCATCCTAGGCAGGGGGTATGGCTACACCTTC
cdr3_aa: CASILGRGYGYTF
j_call: TRBJ1-2
v_call: TRBV12-3/TRBV12-4
d_call: TRBD1
clone_size: NA

cdr3_nt: TGCAGCGTTGGTTCTACAGGGTACCCTTACAATGAGCAGTTCTTC
cdr3_aa: CSVGSTGYPYNEQFF
j_call: TRBJ2-1
v_call: TRBV29-1
d_call: NA
clone_size: NA

cdr3_nt: TGTGCCAGCAGCTTAGGACGGTCGAACTACGAGCAGTACTTC
cdr3_aa: CASSLGRSNYEQYF
j_call: TRBJ2-7
v_call: TRBV7-9
d_call: NA
clone_size: NA

cdr3_nt: TGTGCCACCAGTGACCAGGGGCAGCCCCACCATTTT
cdr3_aa: CATSDQGQPHHF
j_call: TRBJ1-5
v_call: TRBV24-1
d_call: NA
clone_size: NA

cdr3_nt: TGCAGTGCTAGAGATCCTTCGACTAGCGGGAGGGCAGATACGCAGTATTTT
cdr3_aa: CSARDPSTSGRADTQYF
j_call: TRBJ2-3
v_call: TRBV20-1
d_call: TRBD2
clone_size: few

cdr3_nt: TGCAGTGCGTCCACCCCTAGCGGGGGGGCCTACAATGAGCAGTTCTTC
cdr3_aa: CSASTPSGGAYNEQFF
j_call: TRBJ2-1
v_call: TRBV20-1
d_call: TRBD2
clone_size: many

cdr3_nt: TGTGCCAGCAGCTCGTATGAAAAACTGTTTTTT
cdr3_aa: CASSSYEKLFF
j_call: TRBJ1-4
v_call: TRBV7-2
d_call: NA
clone_size: NA

cdr3_nt: TGCAGTGCAAATCAACAGCGGGGTCTGAACACTGAAGCTTTCTTT
cdr3_aa: CSANQQRGLNTEAFF
j_call: TRBJ1-1
v_call: TRBV20-1
d_call: NA
clone_size: NA

cdr3_nt: TGTGCCAGCACCGCGGGGGTCGACACAGATACGCAGTATTTT
cdr3_aa: CASTAGVDTDTQYF
j_call: TRBJ2-3
v_call: TRBV12-3/TRBV12-4
d_call: TRBD2
clone_size: NA

cdr3_nt: TGCGCCAGCAGCATGTCCGGGACAGGGGGTTCGGGAGCTTTCTTT
cdr3_aa: CASSMSGTGGSGAFF
j_call: TRBJ1-1
v_call: TRBV5-1
d_call: TRBD1
clone_size: NA

cdr3_nt: TGTGCCAGCAGCGGTACAGCCGACAGGGGGTTCTACGAGCAGTACTTC
cdr3_aa: CASSGTADRGFYEQYF
j_call: TRBJ2-7
v_call: TRBV6-6
d_call: TRBD1
clone_size: once

cdr3_nt: TGTGCCACCAGCAGAGTATTGGCCCGCTACGAGCAGTACTTC
cdr3_aa: CATSRVLARYEQYF
j_call: TRBJ2-7
v_call: TRBV15
d_call: NA
clone_size: NA

cdr3_nt: TGTGCCAGCAGCTTAATGGGCGCGGGGGTACAAGAGACCCAGTACTTC
cdr3_aa: CASSLMGAGVQETQYF
j_call: TRBJ2-5
v_call: TRBV7-8
d_call: TRBD2
clone_size: NA

cdr3_nt: TGCAGCGTCGAGGTTAATGGCTACACCTTC
cdr3_aa: CSVEVNGYTF
j_call: TRBJ1-2
v_call: TRBV29-1
d_call: NA
clone_size: once

cdr3_nt: TGTGCCAGCAGCCCATCCTTACTAGCGGATCTAGCCAAAAACATTCAGTACTTC
cdr3_aa: CASSPSLLADLAKNIQYF
j_call: TRBJ2-4
v_call: TRBV7-6
d_call: TRBD2
clone_size: many

cdr3_nt: TGTGCCAGCAGTGATTCTAGCGGGTCGACCGGGGAGCTGTTTTTT
cdr3_aa: CASSDSSGSTGELFF
j_call: TRBJ2-2
v_call: TRBV25-1
d_call: TRBD2
clone_size: NA

cdr3_nt: TGTGCCAGCAGTTTACCCGACCCAGCGGGAGGCCCTTACAATGAGCAGTACTTC
cdr3_aa: CASSLPDPAGGPYNEQYF
j_call: TRBJ2-4
v_call: TRBV6-2/TRBV6-3
d_call: TRBD2
clone_size: NA

cdr3_nt: TGCGCCAGCAACCTCGGGACAGGTTCTGCGGAGCAGTTCTTC
cdr3_aa: CASNLGTGSAEQFF
j_call: TRBJ2-1
v_call: TRBV4-3
d_call: TRBD1
clone_size: NA